This T cell receptor beta chain was obtained from a study of blood T cell repertoires in COVID-19. Repertoires were generated with immunoSEQ multiplex PCR, while TCRdb's copy carries only in-frame clones and drops some. In the table there are around 380,000 clones, 87% of which are singletons. This clone was counted a single time. The germline V gene has CDR1 LGHDT and CDR2 YNNKEL (reference sequence). The V end was cut by 4 bases, the J end by 1 base, with 16 bases between. CDR3 size: 16 residues. Sample: PBMCs or T cells enriched from blood (not recorded which). The chain uses TRBV3-1 (or the pseudogene TRBV3-2) and TRBJ2-5; tentative D call: TRBD2 (5 bases). This receptor was identified in a man aged 25-45 years who had recovered from COVID-19. In DNA, the CDR3 is TGTGCCAGCAGCCTCGGAGGTGGGTATACCCAAGAGACCCAGTACTTC. Protein sequence: CASSLGGGYTQETQYF.